A selection of T cell receptor beta chains follows, all from one sample in a study of human T cells and chemical hapten exposure. Each CDR3 protein gets one entry after TCRdb re-called the RACE reads with MiXCR. Among some 250,000 distinct CDR3 sequences listed, almost 8% were seen once. The sequences come from whole blood, collected in connection with sensitization to the hapten diphenylcyclopropenone (DPC). Receptors were obtained from a man between 18 and 35 years old with alopecia areata. Some clones in this sample may be carry-over from other donors' samples. Each CDR3 is given with its conserved first and last residue. Fields, in order: D gene, V gene, clone size, J gene, CDR3 DNA, CDR3 protein. D genes are given only for firm matches. Clone size appears in some rows only: once, few, many, or a class for an expanded clone.

>TRBD1|TRBV5-1|few|TRBJ2-2
TGCGCCAGCAGCTTTCAGGGGGCGGACACCGGGGAGCTGTTTTTT
CASSFQGADTGELFF
>TRBD1|TRBV6-2/TRBV6-3|few|TRBJ1-5
TGTGCCAGCAGTATACAGGGGATTTTAAGCAATCAGCCCCAGCATTTT
CASSIQGILSNQPQHF
>-|TRBV20-1|-|TRBJ2-2
TGCAGTGCTAGAGATCCGGGGGGCACGAACACCGGGGAGCTGTTTTTT
CSARDPGGTNTGELFF
>-|TRBV28|few|TRBJ1-1
TGTGCCAGCAGTTTATCCCTAAGGAACACTGAAGCTTTCTTT
CASSLSLRNTEAFF
>TRBD1|TRBV20-1|few|TRBJ2-2
TGCAGTGCTAGAGATGCGCGACAGGGGAGAGGGGGAACCCCGCCCGGGGAGCTGTTTTTT
CSARDARQGRGGTPPGELFF
>TRBD1|TRBV6-6|-|TRBJ2-6
TGTGCCAGCAGTTACAAGGACAGGGGGCCTGGGGCCAACGTCCTGACTTTC
CASSYKDRGPGANVLTF
>-|TRBV18|-|TRBJ1-5
TGTGCCAGCTCACCTATTCAAAGGCATCAGCCCCAGCATTTT
CASSPIQRHQPQHF
>-|TRBV27|-|TRBJ1-6
TGTGCCAGCAGTTTCCGACAGTATAATTCACCCCTCCACTTT
CASSFRQYNSPLHF
>-|TRBV5-1|many|TRBJ1-2
TGCGCCAGCAGCTTGTCTGGCTTTTCGCCCTATGGCTACACCTTC
CASSLSGFSPYGYTF
>-|TRBV29-1|few|TRBJ2-5
TGCAGCGCCCCAAACAAAGAGACCCAGTACTTC
CSAPNKETQYF
>-|TRBV10-1|many|TRBJ2-1
TGCGCCAGCAGCCGAGTGGGGAACGATGAGCAGTTCTTC
CASSRVGNDEQFF
>-|TRBV7-8|-|TRBJ1-6
TGTGCCAGCAGGTTGGCTGCGGACCTAGCTATCTGGGATAATTCACCCCTCCACTTT
CASRLAADLAIWDNSPLHF
>-|TRBV7-9|-|TRBJ1-4
TGTGCCAGCAGCTTTTATGAAAAACTGTTTTTT
CASSFYEKLFF
>TRBD1|TRBV2|-|TRBJ1-2
TGTGCCAGCAGGCCAACAGGGGATGGCTACACCTTC
CASRPTGDGYTF
>-|TRBV11-2|-|TRBJ1-1
TGTGCCAGCAGCTTGGCGGAGTTCGGGAACACTGAAGCTTTCTTT
CASSLAEFGNTEAFF
>TRBD2|TRBV9|few|TRBJ2-7
TGTGCCAGCAGCACCTCCCGGACAGCGGGGGTCACGTACGAGCAGTACTTC
CASSTSRTAGVTYEQYF
>TRBD1|TRBV6-5|few|TRBJ2-5
TGTGCCAGCAGTTACTGGAGGAACAGGGGGCAAGAGACCCAGTACTTC
CASSYWRNRGQETQYF
>-|TRBV5-5|-|TRBJ2-4
TGTGCCAGCAGCTTGGTGGAGGGGAAGAGGGCCAAAAACATTCAGTACTTC
CASSLVEGKRAKNIQYF
>-|TRBV27|many|TRBJ1-1
TGTGCCAGCAGCGGACAGATGAACACTGAAGCTTTCTTT
CASSGQMNTEAFF
>-|TRBV5-1|-|TRBJ2-7
TGCGCCAGCAGGCGAGGGACGGATGTAACCTACGAGCAGTACTTC
CASRRGTDVTYEQYF
>TRBD1|TRBV6-6|-|TRBJ2-2
TGTGCCAGCAGCTGGACAGGGAACACCGGGGAGCTGTTTTTT
CASSWTGNTGELFF
>-|TRBV5-1|-|TRBJ1-5
TGCGCCAGCAGTTATGCAGGGGCAGGCAATCAGCCCCAGCATTTT
CASSYAGAGNQPQHF
>-|TRBV28|-|TRBJ1-4
TGTGCCAGCAGTTTGGGCGGGGGCAGGCAAGCAACTAATGAAAAACTGTTTTTT
CASSLGGGRQATNEKLFF
>TRBD1|TRBV5-1|many|TRBJ2-2
TGCGCCAGCAGCCGGACAGGAGAGAACACCGGGGAGCTGTTTTTT
CASSRTGENTGELFF
>-|TRBV7-3|few|TRBJ2-2
TGTGCCAGCAGCTTGGGTGGCGGGGGCAGCACCGGGGAGCTGTTTTTT
CASSLGGGGSTGELFF
>TRBD1|TRBV7-8|-|TRBJ2-7
TGTGCCAGCAGCTTCCCCCGACAGGGCGGACGGGAGCAGTACTTC
CASSFPRQGGREQYF
>-|TRBV4-3|-|TRBJ2-2
TGCGCCAGCAGCCAAGATTCGGGACCTAACACCGGGGAGCTGTTTTTT
CASSQDSGPNTGELFF
>-|TRBV10-3|-|TRBJ2-3
TGTGCCATCAGTGCGGACTTTGGCACAGATACGCAGTATTTT
CAISADFGTDTQYF
>-|TRBV14|few|TRBJ1-1
TGTGCCAGCAGCAACCTACTCGACAGTTGGACTGAAGCTTTCTTT
CASSNLLDSWTEAFF
>-|TRBV4-3|few|TRBJ1-1
TGCGCCAGCAGCCCCCGGGCACGCCCCACTGAAGCTTTCTTT
CASSPRARPTEAFF
>TRBD1|TRBV6-2/TRBV6-3|few|TRBJ1-5
TGTGCCAGCAGACAGACAGGGAGAGATCAGCCCCAGCATTTT
CASRQTGRDQPQHF
>-|TRBV9|-|TRBJ2-3
TGTGCCAGCAGCGTAGGGGGAACAACAGATACGCAGTATTTT
CASSVGGTTDTQYF
>-|TRBV9|-|TRBJ2-1
TGTGCCAGCAGCGTAAGCCCTGGGGCCTCCTACAATGAGCAGTTCTTC
CASSVSPGASYNEQFF
>-|TRBV7-8|many|TRBJ1-5
TGTGCCAGCAGGGGGACTGGTAGCGGTCAGCCCCAGCATTTT
CASRGTGSGQPQHF
>TRBD1|TRBV2|-|TRBJ2-3
TGTGCCAGCAGTGATCGGGACAGGGGGCCCTCTTCTACGCAGTATTTT
CASSDRDRGPSSTQYF
>TRBD1|TRBV7-9|few|TRBJ2-3
TGTGCCAGCAGCACCCACAGGGGGCTCACAGATACGCAGTATTTT
CASSTHRGLTDTQYF
>TRBD1|TRBV7-2|few|TRBJ1-1
TGTGCCAGCAGCTTAGAGACAGGGGGTTGGACTGAAGCTTTCTTT
CASSLETGGWTEAFF
>-|TRBV4-2|few|TRBJ2-5
TGTGCCAGCAGCCAAGATTTTAGGGAAATCGAGACCCAGTACTTC
CASSQDFREIETQYF
>TRBD2|TRBV20-1|-|TRBJ2-5
TGCAGTGCTAGACAGACTAGCGGGGCTCGAGAGACCCAGTACTTC
CSARQTSGARETQYF
>TRBD2|TRBV7-2|few|TRBJ2-1
TGTGCCAGCAGCTTTCTGGCGGGGGGGTCATCCTACAATGAGCAGTTCTTC
CASSFLAGGSSYNEQFF
>TRBD1|TRBV27|few|TRBJ1-2
TGTGCCAGCAGTTTAACCGGACAGGGGGCTGGCTACACCTTC
CASSLTGQGAGYTF
>-|TRBV11-2|few|TRBJ1-2
TGTGCCAGCAGCTTAGATCGGACAGCTAACTATGGCTACACCTTC
CASSLDRTANYGYTF
>-|TRBV5-1|many|TRBJ1-1
TGCGCCAGCAGCTTAATTGGGAGTTCTGAAGCTTTCTTT
CASSLIGSSEAFF
>TRBD2|TRBV27|-|TRBJ2-5
TGTGCCAGCAGTTTCTCAGGGAGGGGAGAGACCCAGTACTTC
CASSFSGRGETQYF
>TRBD1|TRBV6-1|-|TRBJ2-3
TGTGCCAGCAGGAGGACAGGGGACACAGATACGCAGTATTTT
CASRRTGDTDTQYF
>TRBD1|TRBV6-5|few|TRBJ1-2
TGTGCCAGCAGTTACGGACAGGGGAATGGCTACACCTTC
CASSYGQGNGYTF
>-|TRBV10-3|few|TRBJ1-5
TGTGCCACCGGGTCACGTCTCCTCAGCGGCAATCAGCCCCAGCATTTT
CATGSRLLSGNQPQHF
>-|TRBV28|few|TRBJ2-2
TGTGCCAGCAGTCCAGGGGGGGCGGACACCGGGGAGCTGTTTTTT
CASSPGGADTGELFF